The rows below give T cell receptor beta chains drawn from one sample of a study of vaccination and CD4 T cells after COVID-19. TCRdb processed the PCR reads anew with MiXCR; each CDR3 protein has one entry. The sample yields 8,000 to 10,000 distinct CDR3 sequences, around 67% seen once. No antigens are known for them. Here the sequenced sample was CD4+ T cells from blood, cultured in vitro, taken before SARS-CoV-2 vaccination. The receptors shown here come from a human donor who had recovered from COVID-19. CDR3s include the opening cysteine and the closing phenylalanine or tryptophan. The order of the fields is clone size, D gene, V gene, J gene, CDR3 DNA, CDR3 protein. The D gene is left open where the match is weak. Where a row states a size, it is once, few, many or the class of an expanded clone; other rows omit it.

size: NA
D: NA
V: TRBV28
J: TRBJ1-1
DNA: TGTGCCAGCAGCCCATTTTCCGGATCCGTGAGCACTGAAGCTTTCTTT
CDR3: CASSPFSGSVSTEAFF

size: NA
D: TRBD2
V: TRBV20-1
J: TRBJ2-3
DNA: TGCAGTGCTAGCTCGGGTGCGGGAGAAGATACGCAGTATTTT
CDR3: CSASSGAGEDTQYF

size: few
D: NA
V: TRBV2
J: TRBJ1-5
DNA: TGTGCCAGCAGTTGGGGTCAGCCCCAGCATTTT
CDR3: CASSWGQPQHF

size: NA
D: TRBD1
V: TRBV6-5
J: TRBJ1-2
DNA: TGTGCCAGCAGTTACACTATAACAGGGGCAGACTATGGCTACACCTTC
CDR3: CASSYTITGADYGYTF

size: NA
D: TRBD1
V: TRBV27
J: TRBJ1-1
DNA: TGTGCCAGCAGTCCATGGGACAGGGTGCACACTGAAGCTTTCTTT
CDR3: CASSPWDRVHTEAFF

size: NA
D: NA
V: TRBV19
J: TRBJ2-7
DNA: TGTGCCAGTAGCAATCTGGACGAGCAGTACTTC
CDR3: CASSNLDEQYF

size: NA
D: NA
V: TRBV30
J: TRBJ1-1
DNA: TGTGCCTGGACTGGTTCGGGGTACACTGAAGCTTTCTTT
CDR3: CAWTGSGYTEAFF

size: NA
D: TRBD2
V: TRBV7-2
J: TRBJ2-1
DNA: TGTGCCAGCAGCTTTAGTTCGGGAGGGCGGGGTGAGCAGTTCTTC
CDR3: CASSFSSGGRGEQFF

size: NA
D: TRBD2
V: TRBV7-9
J: TRBJ2-3
DNA: TGTGCCAGCAGCTTAAGCGGGATTGGCACAGATACGCAGTATTTT
CDR3: CASSLSGIGTDTQYF

size: once
D: NA
V: TRBV20-1
J: TRBJ2-3
DNA: TGCAGTGCCCTGACAGACAAGGAGCCCACAGATACGCAGTATTTT
CDR3: CSALTDKEPTDTQYF

size: few
D: NA
V: TRBV7-2
J: TRBJ1-1
DNA: TGTGCCAGCAGCCCATCGACCCGGGGGGCTGAAGCTTTCTTT
CDR3: CASSPSTRGAEAFF

size: NA
D: TRBD2
V: TRBV2
J: TRBJ2-3
DNA: TGTGCCATCAAGACTAGCGGAAGCACAGATACGCAGTATTTT
CDR3: CAIKTSGSTDTQYF

size: few
D: NA
V: TRBV7-2
J: TRBJ1-3
DNA: TGTGCCAGCAGCTCGGCCGGGACTGGAAACACCATATATTTT
CDR3: CASSSAGTGNTIYF

size: NA
D: TRBD1
V: TRBV20-1
J: TRBJ2-2
DNA: TGCAGCCACAGGGGGCGAGGCACCGGGGAGCTGTTTTTT
CDR3: CSHRGRGTGELFF

size: NA
D: NA
V: TRBV20-1
J: TRBJ1-1
DNA: TGCAGTGCTCACGGGGGCCGCAGCACTGAAGCTTTCTTT
CDR3: CSAHGGRSTEAFF

size: NA
D: NA
V: TRBV7-9
J: TRBJ2-1
DNA: TGTGCCAGCAGCTTAGCGGGTCTAGGATACAATGAGCAGTTCTTC
CDR3: CASSLAGLGYNEQFF

size: NA
D: TRBD2
V: TRBV27
J: TRBJ2-5
DNA: TGTGCCAGCAGTTTATGGGTAGCGGGATCAGAGACCCAGTACTTC
CDR3: CASSLWVAGSETQYF

size: NA
D: NA
V: TRBV30
J: TRBJ2-3
DNA: TGTGCCTGGAAGGTCCAGGGAACATCAGATACGCAGTATTTT
CDR3: CAWKVQGTSDTQYF

size: NA
D: NA
V: TRBV20-1
J: TRBJ1-6
DNA: TGCAGTGCTAGAGATCCACAGGGCCCCTCTGCACCCCTCCACTTT
CDR3: CSARDPQGPSAPLHF

size: once
D: NA
V: TRBV20-1
J: TRBJ2-5
DNA: TGCAGTGCTAGAGTCACAGGAGGGGAGACCCAGTACTTC
CDR3: CSARVTGGETQYF

size: NA
D: NA
V: TRBV20-1
J: TRBJ1-1
DNA: TGCAGTGCTAGAGGTGGGGGGAACACTGAAGCTTTCTTT
CDR3: CSARGGGNTEAFF

size: NA
D: TRBD1
V: TRBV7-2
J: TRBJ2-3
DNA: TGTGCCAGCAAAGTACAGGGGATCTCCACAGATACGCAGTATTTT
CDR3: CASKVQGISTDTQYF

size: few
D: NA
V: TRBV28
J: TRBJ2-3
DNA: TGTGCCAGCGGGAGCCGGAGGGCCCCAGATACGCAGTATTTT
CDR3: CASGSRRAPDTQYF

size: NA
D: NA
V: TRBV12-3/TRBV12-4
J: TRBJ1-2
DNA: TGTGCCAGCAGTTTACATAACTATGGCTACACCTTC
CDR3: CASSLHNYGYTF

size: NA
D: NA
V: TRBV7-3
J: TRBJ2-2
DNA: TGTGCCAGCAGCTTGGGTGCGGAAGCCGGGGAGCTGTTTTTT
CDR3: CASSLGAEAGELFF